This T cell receptor beta chain was captured by sequencing in a study of shared clonotypes between healthy human individuals. Only in-frame clones appear in the TCRdb table, and some are missing; sequencing was by immunoSEQ multiplex PCR. This table has under 2.5 million clones, about nine tenths appearing once. The CDR3 totals 14 residues. The V end was cut by 2 bases, the J end by 7 bases, with 14 bases between. Per germline, CDR1 SGHTA and CDR2 FQGNSA. J is TRBJ1-1 and V is TRBV7-2; perhaps TRBD1 as D (6 bases). The sequenced material came from naive CD4+ T cells from PBMCs. Subset of the sample: CD45RA+ positively selected. The TCR comes from a man younger than 35 in good health. Some clones in this sample may be carry-over from other donors' samples. The CDR3 loop reads CASSLKGVDGEAFF. In DNA, the CDR3 is TGTGCCAGCAGCTTAAAGGGGGTAGATGGTGAAGCTTTCTTT.